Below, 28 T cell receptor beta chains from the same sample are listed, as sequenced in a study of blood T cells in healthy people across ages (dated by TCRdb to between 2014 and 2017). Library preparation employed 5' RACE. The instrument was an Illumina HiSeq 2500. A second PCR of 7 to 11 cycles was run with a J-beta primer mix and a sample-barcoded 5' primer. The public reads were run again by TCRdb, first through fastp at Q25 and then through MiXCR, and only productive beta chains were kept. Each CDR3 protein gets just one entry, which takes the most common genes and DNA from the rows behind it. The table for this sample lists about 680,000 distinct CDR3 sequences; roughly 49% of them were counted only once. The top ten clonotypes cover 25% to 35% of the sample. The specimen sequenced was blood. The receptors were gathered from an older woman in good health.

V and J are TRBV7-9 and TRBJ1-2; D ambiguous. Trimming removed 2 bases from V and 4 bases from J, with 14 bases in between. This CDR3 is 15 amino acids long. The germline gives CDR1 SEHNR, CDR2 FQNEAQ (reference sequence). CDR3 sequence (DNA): TGTGCCAGCAGCTTATCGGAGGTGACGAGCTATGGCTACACCTTC. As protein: CASSLSEVTSYGYTF.

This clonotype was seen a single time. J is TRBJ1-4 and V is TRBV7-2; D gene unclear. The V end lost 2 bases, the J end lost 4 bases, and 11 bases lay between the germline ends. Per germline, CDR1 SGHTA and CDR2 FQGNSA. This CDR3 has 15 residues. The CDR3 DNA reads TGTGCCAGCAGCTTAAATTTGGGTTATAATGAAAAACTGTTTTTT. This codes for CASSLNLGYNEKLFF.

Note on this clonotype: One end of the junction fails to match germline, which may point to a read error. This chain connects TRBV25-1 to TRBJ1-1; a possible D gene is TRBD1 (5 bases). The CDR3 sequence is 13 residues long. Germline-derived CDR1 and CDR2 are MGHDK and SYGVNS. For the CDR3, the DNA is TGTGCCAGCGGGGGGGGACTGAAGACTGAAGCTTTCTTT. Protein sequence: CASGGGLKTEAFF.

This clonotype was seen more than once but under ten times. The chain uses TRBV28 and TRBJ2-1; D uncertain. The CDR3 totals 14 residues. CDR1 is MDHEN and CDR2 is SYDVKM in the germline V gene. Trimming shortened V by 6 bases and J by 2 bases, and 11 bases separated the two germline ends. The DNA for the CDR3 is TGTGCCAGCAGCACGACCCTTCCCTACAATGAGCAGTTCTTC. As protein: CASSTTLPYNEQFF.

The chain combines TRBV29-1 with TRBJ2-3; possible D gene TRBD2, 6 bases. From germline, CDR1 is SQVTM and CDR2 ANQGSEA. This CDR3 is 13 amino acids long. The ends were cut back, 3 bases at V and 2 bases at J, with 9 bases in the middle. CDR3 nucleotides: TGCAGCGTTGATGGGGGGTACACAGATACGCAGTATTTT. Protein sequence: CSVDGGYTDTQYF.

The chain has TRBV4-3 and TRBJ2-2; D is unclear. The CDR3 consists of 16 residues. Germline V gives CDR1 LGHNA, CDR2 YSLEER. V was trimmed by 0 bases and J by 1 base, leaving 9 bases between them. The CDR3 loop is CASSQDGLRNTGELFF. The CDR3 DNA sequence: TGCGCCAGCAGCCAAGACGGGCTAAGGAACACCGGGGAGCTGTTTTTT.

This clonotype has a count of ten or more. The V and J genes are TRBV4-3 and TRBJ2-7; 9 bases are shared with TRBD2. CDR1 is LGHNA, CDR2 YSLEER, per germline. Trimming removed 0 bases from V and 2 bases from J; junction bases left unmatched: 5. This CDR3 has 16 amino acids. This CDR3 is CASSQDGTSPTYEQYF. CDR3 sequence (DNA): TGCGCCAGCAGCCAAGACGGGACTAGCCCAACCTACGAGCAGTACTTC.

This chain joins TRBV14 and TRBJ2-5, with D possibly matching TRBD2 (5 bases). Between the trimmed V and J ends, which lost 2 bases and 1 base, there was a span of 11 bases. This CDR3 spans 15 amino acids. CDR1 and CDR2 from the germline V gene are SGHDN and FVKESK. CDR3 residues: CASSQFRGVQETQYF. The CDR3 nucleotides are TGTGCCAGCAGCCAATTCCGGGGAGTCCAAGAGACCCAGTACTTC.

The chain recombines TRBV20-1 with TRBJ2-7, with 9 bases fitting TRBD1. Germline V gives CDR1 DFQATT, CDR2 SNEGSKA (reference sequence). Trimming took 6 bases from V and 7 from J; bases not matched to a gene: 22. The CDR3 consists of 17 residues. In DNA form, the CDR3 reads TGCAGTGCCATAGGAGGGGGACAGGGTAGCTCCTACAATGAGCAGTACTTC. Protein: CSAIGGGQGSSYNEQYF.

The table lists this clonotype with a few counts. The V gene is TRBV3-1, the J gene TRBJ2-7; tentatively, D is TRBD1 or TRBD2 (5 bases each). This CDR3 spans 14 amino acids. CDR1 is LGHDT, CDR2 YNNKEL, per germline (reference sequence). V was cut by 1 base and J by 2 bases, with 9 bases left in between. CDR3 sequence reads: CASSQGGKTYEQYF. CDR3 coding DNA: TGTGCCAGCAGCCAAGGGGGGAAGACCTACGAGCAGTACTTC.

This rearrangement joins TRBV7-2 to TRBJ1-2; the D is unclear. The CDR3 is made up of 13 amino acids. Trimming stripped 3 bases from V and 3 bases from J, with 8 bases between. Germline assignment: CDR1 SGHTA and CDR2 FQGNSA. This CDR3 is CASSLDADYGYTF. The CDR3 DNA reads TGTGCCAGCAGCTTGGACGCAGACTATGGCTACACCTTC.

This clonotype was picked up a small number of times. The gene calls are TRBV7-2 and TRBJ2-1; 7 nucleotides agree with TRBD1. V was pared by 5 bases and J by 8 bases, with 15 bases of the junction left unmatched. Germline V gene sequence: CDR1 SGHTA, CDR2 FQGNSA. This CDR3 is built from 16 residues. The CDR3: CASSRRSETGKHEQFF. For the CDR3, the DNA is TGTGCCAGCAGCCGAAGGTCTGAGACAGGGAAACATGAGCAGTTCTTC.

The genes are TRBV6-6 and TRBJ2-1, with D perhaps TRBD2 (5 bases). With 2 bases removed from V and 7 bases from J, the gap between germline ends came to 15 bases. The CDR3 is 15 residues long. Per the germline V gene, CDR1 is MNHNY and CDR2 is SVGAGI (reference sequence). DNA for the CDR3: TGTGCCAGCAGTTACACCTCAGGTCCGGGAAATGAGCAGTTCTTC. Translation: CASSYTSGPGNEQFF.

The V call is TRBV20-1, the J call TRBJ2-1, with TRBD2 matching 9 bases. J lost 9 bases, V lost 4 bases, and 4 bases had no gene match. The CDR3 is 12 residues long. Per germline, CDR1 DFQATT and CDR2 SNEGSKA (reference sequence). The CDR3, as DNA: TGCAGTGCTAAAGTAGCGGGAGTTGAGCAGTTCTTC. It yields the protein CSAKVAGVEQFF.

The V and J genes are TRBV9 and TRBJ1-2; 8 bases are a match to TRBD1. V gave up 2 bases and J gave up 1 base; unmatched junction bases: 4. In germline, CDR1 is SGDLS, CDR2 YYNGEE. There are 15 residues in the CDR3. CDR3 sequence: CASSVRGRGNYGYTF. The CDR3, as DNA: TGTGCCAGCAGCGTCAGGGGGCGAGGTAACTATGGCTACACCTTC.

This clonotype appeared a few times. CDR3 DNA sequence: TGTGCCAGCAGTCGACAGTTTGCAACTAATGAAAAACTGTTTTTT. Protein: CASSRQFATNEKLFF. The chain combines TRBV6-1 with TRBJ1-4; D may be TRBD1 (5 bases). Germline assignment: CDR1 MNHNS and CDR2 SASEGT. The V end was cut by 5 bases, the J end by 0 bases, with 10 bases between. The CDR3 length is 15 residues.

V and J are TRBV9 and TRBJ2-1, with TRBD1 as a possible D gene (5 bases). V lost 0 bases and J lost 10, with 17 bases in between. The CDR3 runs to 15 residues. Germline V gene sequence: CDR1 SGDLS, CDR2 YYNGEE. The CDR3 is CASSVGGARFSEQFF. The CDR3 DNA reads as TGTGCCAGCAGCGTAGGGGGCGCGAGGTTCTCGGAGCAGTTCTTC. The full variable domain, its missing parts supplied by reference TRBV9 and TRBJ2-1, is DSGVTQTPKHLITATGQRVTLRCSPRSGDLSVYWYQQSLDQGLQFLIQYYNGEERAKGNILERFSAQQFPDLHSELNLSSLELGDSALYFCASSVGGARFSEQFFGPGTRLTVL.

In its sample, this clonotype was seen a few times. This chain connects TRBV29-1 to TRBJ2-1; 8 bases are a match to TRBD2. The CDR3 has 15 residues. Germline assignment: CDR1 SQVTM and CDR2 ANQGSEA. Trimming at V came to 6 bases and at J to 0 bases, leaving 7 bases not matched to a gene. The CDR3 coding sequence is TGCAGCGTCGATAGCGGGACTAGCTCCTACAATGAGCAGTTCTTC. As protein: CSVDSGTSSYNEQFF.

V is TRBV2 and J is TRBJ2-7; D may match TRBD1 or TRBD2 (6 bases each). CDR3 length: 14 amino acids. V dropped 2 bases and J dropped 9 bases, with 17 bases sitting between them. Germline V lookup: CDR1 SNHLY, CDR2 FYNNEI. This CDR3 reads CASSEQGWGEGQYF. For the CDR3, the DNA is TGTGCCAGCAGTGAACAGGGGTGGGGGGAAGGGCAGTACTTC.

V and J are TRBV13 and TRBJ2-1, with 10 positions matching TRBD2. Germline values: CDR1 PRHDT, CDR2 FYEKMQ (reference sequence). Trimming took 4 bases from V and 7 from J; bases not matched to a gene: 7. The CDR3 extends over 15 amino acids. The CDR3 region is CASSSASGSFNEQFF. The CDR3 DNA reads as TGTGCCAGCAGCTCAGCTAGCGGGAGTTTTAATGAGCAGTTCTTC.

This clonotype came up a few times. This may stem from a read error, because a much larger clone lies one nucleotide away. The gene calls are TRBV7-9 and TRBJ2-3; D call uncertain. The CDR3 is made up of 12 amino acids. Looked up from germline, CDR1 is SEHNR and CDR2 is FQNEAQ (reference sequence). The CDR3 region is CSSSQTVDTQYF. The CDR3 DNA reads TGTTCCAGCAGCCAAACCGTAGATACGCAGTATTTT.

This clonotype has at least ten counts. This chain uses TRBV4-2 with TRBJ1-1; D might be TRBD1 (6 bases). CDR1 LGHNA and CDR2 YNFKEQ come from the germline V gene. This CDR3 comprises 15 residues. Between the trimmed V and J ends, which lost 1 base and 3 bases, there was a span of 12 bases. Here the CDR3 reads CASSQGVSGDTEAFF. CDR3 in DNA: TGTGCCAGCAGCCAAGGGGTTTCAGGGGACACTGAAGCTTTCTTT.

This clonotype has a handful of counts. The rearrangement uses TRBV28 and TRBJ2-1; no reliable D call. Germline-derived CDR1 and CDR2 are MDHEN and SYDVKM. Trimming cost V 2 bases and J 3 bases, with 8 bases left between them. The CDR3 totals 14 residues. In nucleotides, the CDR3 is TGTGCCAGCAGTTTAACTGGGATCTACAATGAGCAGTTCTTC. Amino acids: CASSLTGIYNEQFF.

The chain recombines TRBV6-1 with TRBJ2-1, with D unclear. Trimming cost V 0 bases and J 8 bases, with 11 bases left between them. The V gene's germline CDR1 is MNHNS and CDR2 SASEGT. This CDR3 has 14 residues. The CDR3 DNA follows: TGTGCCAGCAGTGAAGCCCTCCACCTTGATGAGCAGTTCTTC. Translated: CASSEALHLDEQFF.

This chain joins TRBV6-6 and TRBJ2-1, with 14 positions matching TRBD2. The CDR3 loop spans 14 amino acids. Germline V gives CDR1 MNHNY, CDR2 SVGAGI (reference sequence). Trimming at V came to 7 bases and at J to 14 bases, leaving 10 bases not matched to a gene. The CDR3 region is CASTQRGLAGVEFF. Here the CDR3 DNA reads TGTGCCAGCACCCAACGGGGACTAGCGGGAGTGGAGTTCTTC.

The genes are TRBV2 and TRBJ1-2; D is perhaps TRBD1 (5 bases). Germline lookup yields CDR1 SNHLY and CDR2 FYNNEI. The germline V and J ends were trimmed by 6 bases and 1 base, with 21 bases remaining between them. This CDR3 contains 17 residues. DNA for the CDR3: TGTGCCAGCAGAGACGGCCGAGGAGGGGCGGGTAACTATGGCTACACCTTC. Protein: CASRDGRGGAGNYGYTF.

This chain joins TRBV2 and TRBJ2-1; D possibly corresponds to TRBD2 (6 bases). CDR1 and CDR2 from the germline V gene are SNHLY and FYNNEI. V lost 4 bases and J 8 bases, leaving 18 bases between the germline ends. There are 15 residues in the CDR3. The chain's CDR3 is CASSGRSAGEDEQFF. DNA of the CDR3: TGTGCCAGCAGTGGACGAAGCGCTGGGGAGGATGAGCAGTTCTTC.

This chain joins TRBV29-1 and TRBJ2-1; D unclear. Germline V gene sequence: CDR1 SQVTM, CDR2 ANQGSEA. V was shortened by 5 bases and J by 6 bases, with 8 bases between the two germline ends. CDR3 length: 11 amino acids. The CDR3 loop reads CSVQPVNEQFF. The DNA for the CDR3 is TGCAGCGTTCAACCAGTCAATGAGCAGTTCTTC.